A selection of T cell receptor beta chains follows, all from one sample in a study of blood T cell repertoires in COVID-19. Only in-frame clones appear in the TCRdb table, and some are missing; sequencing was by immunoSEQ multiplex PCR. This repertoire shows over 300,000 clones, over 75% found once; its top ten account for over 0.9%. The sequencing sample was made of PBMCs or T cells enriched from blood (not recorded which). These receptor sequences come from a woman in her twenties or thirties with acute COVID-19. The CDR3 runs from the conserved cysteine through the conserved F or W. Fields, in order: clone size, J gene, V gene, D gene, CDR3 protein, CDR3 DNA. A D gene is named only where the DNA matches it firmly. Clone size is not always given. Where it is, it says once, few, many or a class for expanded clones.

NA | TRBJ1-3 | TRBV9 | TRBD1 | CASSVVGRGGNTIYF | TGTGCCAGCAGCGTAGTGGGCAGGGGGGGAAACACCATATATTTT
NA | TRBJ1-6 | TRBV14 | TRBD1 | CASSQDWDRANSPLHF | TGTGCCAGCAGCCAAGATTGGGACAGGGCGAATTCACCCCTCCACTTT
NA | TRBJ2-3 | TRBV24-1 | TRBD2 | CATSSIAGGNTDTQYF | TGTGCCACCAGTTCAATAGCGGGGGGAAACACAGATACGCAGTATTTT
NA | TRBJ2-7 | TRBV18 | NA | CASSELSVGEQYF | TGTGCCAGCTCAGAGCTGTCTGTTGGCGAGCAGTACTTC
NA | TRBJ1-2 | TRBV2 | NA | CASRTVRENGYTF | TGTGCCAGCAGGACAGTCCGAGAGAATGGCTACACCTTC
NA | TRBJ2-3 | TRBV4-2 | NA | CASSQVEHTQYF | TGTGCCAGCAGCCAAGTGGAGCATACGCAGTATTTT
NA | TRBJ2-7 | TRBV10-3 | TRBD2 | CAIKPGLADSYEQYF | TGTGCCATCAAACCCGGGCTAGCGGACTCCTACGAGCAGTACTTC
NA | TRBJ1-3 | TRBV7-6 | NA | CASSPTVGNTIYF | TGTGCCAGCAGCCCGACAGTTGGAAACACCATATATTTT
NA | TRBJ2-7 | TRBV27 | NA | CASSRVLAQSYEQYF | TGTGCCAGCAGCCGTGTGCTAGCGCAATCCTACGAGCAGTACTTC
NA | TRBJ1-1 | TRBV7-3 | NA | CASSLKGWGDTEAFF | TGTGCCAGCAGCTTAAAGGGCTGGGGAGACACTGAAGCTTTCTTT
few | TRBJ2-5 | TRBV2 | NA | CVTRPRGEETQYF | TGTGTCACCCGCCCCAGGGGGGAAGAGACCCAGTACTTC
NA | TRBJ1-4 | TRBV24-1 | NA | CATSESRGEKLFF | TGTGCCACCAGTGAATCCCGGGGTGAAAAACTGTTTTTT
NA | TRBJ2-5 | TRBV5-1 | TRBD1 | CASSFIPGQQETQYF | TGCGCCAGCAGCTTCATACCGGGACAGCAAGAGACCCAGTACTTC
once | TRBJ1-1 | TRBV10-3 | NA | CAITGTPNTEAFF | TGTGCCATCACCGGGACACCGAACACTGAAGCTTTCTTT
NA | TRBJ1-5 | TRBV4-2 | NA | CASSQGDGTPRANQPQHF | TGTGCCAGCAGCCAAGGCGACGGGACACCCCGCGCCAATCAGCCCCAGCATTTT
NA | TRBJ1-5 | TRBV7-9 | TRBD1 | CASSADRAPDQPQHF | TGTGCCAGCAGCGCAGACAGGGCCCCGGATCAGCCCCAGCATTTT
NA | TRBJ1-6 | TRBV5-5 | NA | CASSLVLGPQGNNSPLHF | TGTGCCAGCAGCTTGGTCCTCGGTCCGCAGGGGAATAATTCACCCCTCCACTTT
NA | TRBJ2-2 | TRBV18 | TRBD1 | CASSPQGAGELFF | TGTGCCAGCTCACCCCAGGGGGCCGGGGAGCTGTTTTTT
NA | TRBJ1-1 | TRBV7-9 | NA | CASSSRFQVNTEAFF | TGTGCCAGCAGCTCCAGGTTTCAGGTGAACACTGAAGCTTTCTTT
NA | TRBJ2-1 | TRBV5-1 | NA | CASSLQGPQKGNEQFF | TGCGCCAGCAGCTTGCAGGGGCCCCAAAAAGGGAATGAGCAGTTCTTC
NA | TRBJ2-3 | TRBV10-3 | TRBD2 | CAISANPGLAGPEGDTQYF | TGTGCCATCAGTGCCAATCCCGGACTAGCGGGGCCCGAAGGAGATACGCAGTATTTT
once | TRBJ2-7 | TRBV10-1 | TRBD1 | CASSDPGQGYEQYF | TGCGCCAGCAGTGACCCGGGACAGGGTTACGAGCAGTACTTC
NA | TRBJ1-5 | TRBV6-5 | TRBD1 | CATSGTGTNQPQHF | TGTGCCACCTCGGGGACAGGGACCAATCAGCCCCAGCATTTT
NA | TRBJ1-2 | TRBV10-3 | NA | CAIRLSGFSGYTF | TGTGCCATCAGGCTCTCGGGGTTCTCCGGCTACACCTTC
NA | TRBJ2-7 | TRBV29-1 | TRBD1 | CSAEGTGNSYEQYF | TGCAGCGCCGAGGGGACAGGGAACTCCTACGAGCAGTACTTC
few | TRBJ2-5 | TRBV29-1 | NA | CSVEEGRGETQYF | TGCAGCGTTGAGGAGGGACGCGGGGAGACCCAGTACTTC
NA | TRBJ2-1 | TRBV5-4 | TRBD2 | CASSTTSGLYNEQFF | TGTGCCAGCAGCACGACTAGCGGGCTATACAATGAGCAGTTCTTC
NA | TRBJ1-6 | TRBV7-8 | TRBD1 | CASSLEGDRGSPLHF | TGTGCCAGCAGCTTAGAGGGGGACAGGGGTTCACCCCTCCACTTT
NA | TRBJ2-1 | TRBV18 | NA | CASSPGQLGEQFF | TGTGCCAGCTCACCAGGACAGCTGGGCGAGCAGTTCTTC
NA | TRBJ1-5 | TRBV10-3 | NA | CAISYTSGWEKAQHF | TGTGCCATCAGCTATACTTCTGGGTGGGAGAAGGCCCAGCATTTT
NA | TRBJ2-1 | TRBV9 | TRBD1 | CASSVGTRSGGTGGTTRYNEQFF | TGTGCCAGCAGCGTAGGTACAAGGTCAGGTGGGACAGGGGGCACCACCAGGTACAATGAGCAGTTCTTC
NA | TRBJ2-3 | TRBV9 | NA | CASSASGDTQYF | TGTGCCAGCAGCGCCAGCGGGGATACGCAGTATTTT
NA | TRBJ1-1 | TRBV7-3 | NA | CASSLTRENTEAFF | TGTGCCAGCAGCTTAACACGAGAGAACACTGAAGCTTTCTTT
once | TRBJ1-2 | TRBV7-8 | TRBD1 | CASSLAGTGVGYTF | TGTGCCAGCAGCTTAGCGGGGACAGGGGTTGGCTACACCTTC
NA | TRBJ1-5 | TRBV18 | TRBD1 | CASSGDSYNQPQHF | TGTGCCAGCTCAGGGGACAGTTACAATCAGCCCCAGCATTTT
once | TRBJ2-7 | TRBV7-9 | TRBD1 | CASSPWGQGFAYEQYF | TGTGCCAGCAGCCCCTGGGGACAGGGTTTCGCCTACGAGCAGTACTTC
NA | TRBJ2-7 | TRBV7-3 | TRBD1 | CASSLMGQGPYEQYF | TGTGCCAGCAGCTTAATGGGACAGGGCCCCTACGAGCAGTACTTC
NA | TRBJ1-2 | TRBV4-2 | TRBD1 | CASSQDGAGGGHTF | TGTGCCAGCAGCCAAGACGGGGCAGGGGGCGGCCACACCTTC
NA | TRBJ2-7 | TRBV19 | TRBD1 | CASSIGTGVLYEQYF | TGTGCCAGTAGTATAGGGACAGGGGTGTTATACGAGCAGTACTTC
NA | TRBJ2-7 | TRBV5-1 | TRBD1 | CASSLGGTGVYEQYF | TGCGCCAGCAGCTTGGGGGGGACAGGTGTCTACGAGCAGTACTTC
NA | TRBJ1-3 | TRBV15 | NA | CATSHHAGGGNTIYF | TGTGCCACCAGCCACCACGCCGGGGGTGGAAACACCATATATTTT
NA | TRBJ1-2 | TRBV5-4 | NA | CASSVQAGNYGYTF | TGTGCCAGCAGTGTACAGGCAGGAAACTATGGCTACACCTTC
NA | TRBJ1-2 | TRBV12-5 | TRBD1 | CASGSGQGWNGYTF | TGTGCTAGTGGTTCCGGACAGGGGTGGAATGGCTACACCTTC
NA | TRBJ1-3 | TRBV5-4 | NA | CASSLDRLAESF | TGTGCCAGCAGCTTGGACCGCTTAGCAGAATCTTTT
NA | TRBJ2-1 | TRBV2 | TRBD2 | CASSSSGAPLYNEQFF | TGTGCCAGCAGTTCTAGCGGGGCACCTCTGTACAATGAGCAGTTCTTC
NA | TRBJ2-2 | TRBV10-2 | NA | CASTSQGPTGELFF | TGCGCCAGCACAAGTCAGGGGCCGACCGGGGAGCTGTTTTTT
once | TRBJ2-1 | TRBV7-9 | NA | CASRAHEQYNEQFF | TGTGCCAGCAGGGCCCACGAACAATACAATGAGCAGTTCTTC
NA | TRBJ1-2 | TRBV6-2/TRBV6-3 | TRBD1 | CASSSTRTGSYGYTF | TGTGCCAGCAGTTCCACCAGGACAGGGAGCTATGGCTACACCTTC
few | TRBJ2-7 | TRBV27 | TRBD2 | CASSFGPEDLAGDSYEQYF | TGTGCCAGCAGTTTCGGCCCGGAGGATCTAGCGGGGGATTCCTACGAGCAGTACTTC
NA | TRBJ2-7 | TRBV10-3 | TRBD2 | CAIRGTSGDSYEQYF | TGTGCCATCAGAGGGACTAGCGGGGATTCCTACGAGCAGTACTTC
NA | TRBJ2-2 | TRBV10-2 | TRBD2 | CASSESLAGGPSTGELFF | TGCGCCAGCAGTGAGTCTCTAGCGGGGGGGCCGAGCACCGGGGAGCTGTTTTTT
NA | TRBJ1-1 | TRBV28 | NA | CASKVSDTEAFF | TGTGCCAGCAAAGTGTCAGACACTGAAGCTTTCTTT
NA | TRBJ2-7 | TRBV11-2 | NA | CASSLVVPGAYEQYF | TGTGCCAGCAGCTTAGTAGTCCCGGGGGCCTACGAGCAGTACTTC
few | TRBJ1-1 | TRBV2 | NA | CASKTDNTEAFF | TGTGCCAGCAAGACTGACAACACTGAAGCTTTCTTT
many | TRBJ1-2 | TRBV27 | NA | CASSSYRPGYGYTF | TGTGCCAGCAGTTCGTACAGACCTGGGTATGGCTACACCTTC